A single sample is the source of the 5 T cell receptor beta chains below, sequenced in a study of T cell responses to AZD1222 COVID-19 vaccine. Clones were sequenced by immunoSEQ multiplex PCR, and TCRdb holds only the in-frame ones, with some missing. The sample contains approximately 150,000 clones, approximately 91% of which appear only once. The sequences come from peripheral blood, collected 28 days after the second AZD1222 dose. The receptors originated from an adult who received the AZD1222 COVID-19 vaccine.

V and J are TRBV14 and TRBJ1-6; D perhaps matches TRBD1 (5 bases). CDR3 size: 14 residues. Germline CDR1 reads SGHDN; CDR2 reads FVKESK. V lost 1 base and J lost 9, with 10 bases in between. The CDR3 spells CASSQGRDLSPLHF. The CDR3 DNA sequence: TGTGCCAGCAGCCAAGGGAGGGACCTTTCACCCCTCCACTTT.

The chain is built from TRBV20-1 and TRBJ1-5; D not resolved. The germline gives CDR1 DFQATT, CDR2 SNEGSKA (reference sequence). The CDR3 is 11 amino acids. The CDR3 spells CTRRVLQPQHF. DNA of the CDR3: TGCACCCGAAGGGTTTTACAGCCCCAGCATTTT.

This clone appeared once. V gene TRBV4-2 combines with J gene TRBJ2-2; tentatively, D is TRBD2 (7 bases). This CDR3 has 16 residues. V was cut by 4 bases and J by 5 bases, with 17 bases left in between. Germline V gene sequence: CDR1 LGHNA, CDR2 YNFKEQ. CDR3 sequence reads: CASSPTRGAWTGELFF. Written as DNA, the CDR3 is TGTGCCAGCAGCCCAACACGGGGGGCTTGGACCGGGGAGCTGTTTTTT.

V usage is TRBV9 and J usage is TRBJ2-5, with D possibly called TRBD1 or TRBD2 (5 bases each). Germline CDR1 is SGDLS and CDR2 is YYNGEE. V was shortened by 3 bases and J by 5 bases, with 11 bases between the two germline ends. The CDR3 is made up of 13 amino acids. The CDR3 region has the DNA TGTGCCAGCAGCGCCTGGGACGGGGAGACCCAGTACTTC. Protein sequence: CASSAWDGETQYF. Filled out from reference TRBV9 and TRBJ2-5, the complete variable domain reads DSGVTQTPKHLITATGQRVTLRCSPRSGDLSVYWYQQSLDQGLQFLIQYYNGEERAKGNILERFSAQQFPDLHSELNLSSLELGDSALYFCASSAWDGETQYFGPGTRLLVL.

This clone was counted a single time. This rearrangement joins TRBV5-8 to TRBJ1-2; 9 bases fit TRBD1. J gave up 8 bases and V 4 bases, and 9 bases lay outside the gene matches. There are 14 residues in the CDR3. Germline V CDR1 and CDR2: SGHTS, YDEGEE. CDR3: CASSAQTGGAGYTF. DNA for the CDR3: TGTGCCAGCAGCGCCCAGACAGGGGGAGCCGGCTACACCTTC.